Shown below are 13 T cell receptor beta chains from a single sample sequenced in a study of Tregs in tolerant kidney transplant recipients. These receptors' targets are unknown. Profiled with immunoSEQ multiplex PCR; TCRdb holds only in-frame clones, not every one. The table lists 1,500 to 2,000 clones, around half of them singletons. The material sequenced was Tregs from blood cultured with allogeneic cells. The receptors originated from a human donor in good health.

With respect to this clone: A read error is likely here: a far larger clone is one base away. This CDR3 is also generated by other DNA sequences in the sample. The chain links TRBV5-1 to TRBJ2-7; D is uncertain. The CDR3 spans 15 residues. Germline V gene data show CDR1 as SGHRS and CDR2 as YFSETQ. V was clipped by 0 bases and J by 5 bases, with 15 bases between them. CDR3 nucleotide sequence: TGCGCCAGCAGCTTGGGACCGAGAGTGGGCGACGAGCAGTACTTC. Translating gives CASSLGPRVGDEQYF.

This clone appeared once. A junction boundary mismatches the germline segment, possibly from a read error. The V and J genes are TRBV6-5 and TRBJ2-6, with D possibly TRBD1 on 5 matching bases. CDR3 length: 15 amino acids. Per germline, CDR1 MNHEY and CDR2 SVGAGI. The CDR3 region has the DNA TGTGCCATCAGTACCAGGGTGGCCGGGGCCAACGTCCTGACTTTC. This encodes CAISTRVAGANVLTF.

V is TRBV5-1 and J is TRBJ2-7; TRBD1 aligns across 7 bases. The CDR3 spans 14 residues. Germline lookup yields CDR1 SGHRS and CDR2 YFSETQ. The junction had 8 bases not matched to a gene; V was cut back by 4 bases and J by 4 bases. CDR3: CASSRNRGPYEQYF. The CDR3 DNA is TGCGCCAGCAGCCGAAACAGGGGTCCATACGAGCAGTACTTC.

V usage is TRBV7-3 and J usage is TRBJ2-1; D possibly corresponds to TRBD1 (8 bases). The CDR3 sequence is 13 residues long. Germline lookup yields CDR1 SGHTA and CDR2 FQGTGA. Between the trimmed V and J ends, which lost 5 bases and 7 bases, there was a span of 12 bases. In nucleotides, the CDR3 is TGTGCCAGCAGCATACAGGGGGGGAATGAGCAGTTCTTC. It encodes CASSIQGGNEQFF.

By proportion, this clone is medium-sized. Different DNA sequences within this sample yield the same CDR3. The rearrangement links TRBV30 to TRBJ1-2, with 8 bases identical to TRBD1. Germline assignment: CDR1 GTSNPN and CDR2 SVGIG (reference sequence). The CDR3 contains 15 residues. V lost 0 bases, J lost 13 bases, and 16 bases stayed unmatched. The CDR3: CAWSVRRRGRHLGTF. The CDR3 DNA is TGTGCCTGGAGTGTACGTCGCAGGGGGCGCCACTTGGGCACCTTC.

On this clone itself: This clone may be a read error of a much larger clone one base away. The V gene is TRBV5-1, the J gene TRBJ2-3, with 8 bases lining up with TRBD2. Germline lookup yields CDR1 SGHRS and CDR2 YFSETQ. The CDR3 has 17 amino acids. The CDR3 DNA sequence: TGCGCCCGCAGCCTACTGGAGGGGCGGGGGGTCACAGATACGCAGTATTTT. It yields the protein CARSLLEGRGVTDTQYF.

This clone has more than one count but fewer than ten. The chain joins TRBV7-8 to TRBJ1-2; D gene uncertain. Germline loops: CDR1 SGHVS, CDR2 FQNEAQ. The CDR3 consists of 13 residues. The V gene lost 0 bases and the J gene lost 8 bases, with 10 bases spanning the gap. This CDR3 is CASSLAPGAGYTF. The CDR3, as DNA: TGTGCCAGCAGCTTAGCGCCTGGTGCGGGCTACACCTTC.

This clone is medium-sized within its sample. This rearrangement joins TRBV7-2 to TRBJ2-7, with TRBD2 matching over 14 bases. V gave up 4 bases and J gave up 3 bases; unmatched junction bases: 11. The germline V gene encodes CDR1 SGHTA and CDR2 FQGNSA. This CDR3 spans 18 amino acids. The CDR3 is CASSSREPGLAGVYEQYF. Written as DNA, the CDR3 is TGTGCCAGCAGCTCAAGGGAACCGGGACTAGCGGGAGTCTACGAGCAGTACTTC.

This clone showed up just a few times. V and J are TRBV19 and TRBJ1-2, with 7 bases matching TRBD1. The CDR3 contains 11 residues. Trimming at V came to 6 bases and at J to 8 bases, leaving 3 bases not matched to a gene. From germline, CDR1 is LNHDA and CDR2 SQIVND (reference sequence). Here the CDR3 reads CASRYRGGYTF. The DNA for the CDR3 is TGTGCCAGTAGATACAGGGGCGGCTACACCTTC.

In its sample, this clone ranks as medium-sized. CDR3 DNA: TGTGCCAGCAGCTTAGTCCCCAATGAGCAGTTCTTC. Protein product: CASSLVPNEQFF. This chain connects TRBV11-3 to TRBJ2-1, with D unresolved. The CDR3 spans 12 residues. The germline V gene encodes CDR1 SGHNT and CDR2 YENEEA. Trimming pared 1 base from V and 6 bases from J, leaving 4 bases between. Full variable domain (rest looked up from reference TRBV11-3 and TRBJ2-1): EAGVVQSPRYKIIEKKQPVAFWCNPISGHNTLYWYLQNLGQGPELLIRYENEEAVDDSQLPKDRFSAERLKGVDSTLKIQPAELGDSAVYLCASSLVPNEQFFGPGTRLTVL.

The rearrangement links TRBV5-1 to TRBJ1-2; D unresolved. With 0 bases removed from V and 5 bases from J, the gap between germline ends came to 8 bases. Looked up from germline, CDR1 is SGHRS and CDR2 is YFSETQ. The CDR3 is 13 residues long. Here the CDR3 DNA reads TGCGCCAGCAGCTTGGGCGACATATATGGCTACACCTTC. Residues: CASSLGDIYGYTF.

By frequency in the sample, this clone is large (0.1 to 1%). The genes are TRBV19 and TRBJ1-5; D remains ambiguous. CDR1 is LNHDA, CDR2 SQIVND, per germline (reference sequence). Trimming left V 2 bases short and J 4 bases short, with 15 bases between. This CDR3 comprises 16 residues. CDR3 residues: CASSIRTLAMNQPQHF. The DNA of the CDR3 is TGTGCCAGTAGTATAAGGACGCTCGCGATGAATCAGCCCCAGCATTTT. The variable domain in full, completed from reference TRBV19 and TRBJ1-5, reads DGGITQSPKYLFRKEGQNVTLSCEQNLNHDAMYWYRQDPGQGLRLIYYSQIVNDFQKGDIAEGYSVSREKKESFPLTVTSAQKNPTAFYLCASSIRTLAMNQPQHFGDGTRLSIL.

Written as DNA, the CDR3 is TGTGCCAGCAGCTTAGTAGGGAACTCCTACAATGAGCAGTTCTTC. This sequence encodes CASSLVGNSYNEQFF. This rearrangement joins TRBV5-8 to TRBJ2-1; D unclear. The CDR3 extends over 15 amino acids. Germline loops: CDR1 SGHTS, CDR2 YDEGEE. V was cut by 2 bases and J by 0 bases, with 9 bases left in between.